The 25 T cell receptor beta chains below all came from one sample that was sequenced in a study of beta chain features in type 1 diabetes. The entirety of the isolated RNA underwent reverse transcription, so expressed TCRB transcripts were sequenced. The protocol was immunoSEQ multiplex PCR, while the TCRdb copy is restricted to in-frame clones and leaves out a portion. Found here are hundreds of thousands of clones, over 25% of them singletons; the top ten hold roughly 0.066%. Sequencing input: naive CD4+ T cells from blood. The receptors originated from a young man in good health.

This chain links TRBV30 with TRBJ2-2, with 9 bases aligning to TRBD2. From germline, CDR1 is GTSNPN and CDR2 SVGIG (reference sequence). The CDR3 is 14 amino acids. Trimming at V came to 0 bases and at J to 6 bases, leaving 2 bases not matched to a gene. CDR3 in amino acids: CAWSVRLAAGELFF. CDR3 coding DNA: TGTGCCTGGAGTGTTAGACTAGCGGCCGGGGAGCTGTTTTTT. Combining the CDR3 with reference TRBV30 and TRBJ2-2 gives the whole variable domain SQTIHQWPATLVQPVGSPLSLECTVEGTSNPNLYWYRQAAGRGLQLLFYSVGIGQISSEVPQNLSASRPQDRQFILSSKKLLLSDSGFYLCAWSVRLAAGELFFGEGSRLTVL.

This chain links TRBV7-9 with TRBJ2-2; D not resolved. The length of the CDR3 is 16 residues. Germline CDR1 and CDR2: SEHNR and FQNEAQ (reference sequence). V was shortened by 1 base and J by 9 bases, with 18 bases between the two germline ends. The CDR3 is CASSLVSAGEVRELFF. The CDR3 DNA sequence: TGTGCCAGCAGCTTAGTGTCGGCAGGCGAGGTCCGGGAGCTGTTTTTT.

CDR3 nucleotide sequence: TGCGCCAGCAGCTTCGGGACCAGGAACACCGGGGAGCTGTTTTTT. Its protein product is CASSFGTRNTGELFF. The chain combines TRBV5-1 with TRBJ2-2; either TRBD1 or TRBD2 may fit D (5 bases each). The germline gives CDR1 SGHRS, CDR2 YFSETQ. The CDR3 runs 15 residues. V lost 2 bases and J lost 1, with 9 bases in between.

This clone was counted between two and nine times. This chain connects TRBV5-4 to TRBJ2-7; D may be TRBD2 (6 bases). The CDR3 consists of 15 residues. V was shortened by 4 bases and J by 0 bases, with 14 bases between the two germline ends. CDR1 is SGHNT, CDR2 YYREEE, per germline (reference sequence). The CDR3 DNA reads as TGTGCCAGCAGCACCCAGCGGGCGAGCTCCTACGAGCAGTACTTC. Its protein is CASSTQRASSYEQYF.

This chain links TRBV6-1 with TRBJ2-1, with a possible D match to TRBD2 (7 bases). The germline CDR1 and CDR2 sequences are MNHNS and SASEGT. This CDR3 comprises 15 residues. Trimming removed 6 bases at V and 0 bases at J, with 12 bases between. CDR3: CASRGGESSYNEQFF. The CDR3 DNA follows: TGTGCCAGCAGAGGGGGGGAAAGCTCCTACAATGAGCAGTTCTTC.

This clone has more than one count but fewer than ten. The gene calls are TRBV29-1 and TRBJ2-1; possibly TRBD1 or TRBD2 for D (5 bases each). V shed 6 bases and J shed 2 bases, with 8 bases lying between them. CDR1 and CDR2 (germline): SQVTM, ANQGSEA. This CDR3 is built from 12 residues. The CDR3 reads CSVGTTYNEQFF. CDR3 DNA: TGCAGCGTCGGGACCACCTACAATGAGCAGTTCTTC.

The rearrangement links TRBV14 to TRBJ2-1, with TRBD1 matching 7 bases. V lost 1 base to trimming and J lost 6 bases; unmatched junction nucleotides: 9. The CDR3 has 16 amino acids. Germline V gene lookup returns CDR1 SGHDN and CDR2 FVKESK. CDR3 residues: CASSQVGATGLNEQFF. The CDR3 DNA follows: TGTGCCAGCAGCCAAGTAGGAGCGACAGGGCTCAATGAGCAGTTCTTC.

This clone has just a few counts. The V and J genes are TRBV5-6 and TRBJ2-3, with 8 bases matching TRBD2. J was trimmed by 2 bases and V by 0 bases; bases with no gene match: 5. From germline, CDR1 is SGHDT and CDR2 YYEEEE. The CDR3 totals 16 residues. Here the CDR3 DNA reads TGTGCCAGCAGCTTGGGAGCGGGAGTCATCACAGATACGCAGTATTTT. Its translation is CASSLGAGVITDTQYF.

Note on this clone: At the DNA level, this CDR3 is encoded by other sequences in the same sample as well. The chain employs TRBV9 and TRBJ2-1, with TRBD1 matching 8 bases. The CDR3 sequence is 15 residues long. Looked up from germline, CDR1 is SGDLS and CDR2 is YYNGEE. J was trimmed by 4 bases and V by 0 bases; bases with no gene match: 3. This CDR3 reads CASSVVGTGYNEQFF. DNA for the CDR3: TGTGCCAGCAGCGTAGTCGGGACAGGTTACAATGAGCAGTTCTTC. Supplemented by reference TRBV9 and TRBJ2-1, the full variable domain reads DSGVTQTPKHLITATGQRVTLRCSPRSGDLSVYWYQQSLDQGLQFLIQYYNGEERAKGNILERFSAQQFPDLHSELNLSSLELGDSALYFCASSVVGTGYNEQFFGPGTRLTVL.

On this clone itself: One end of the junction fails to match germline, which may point to a read error. The chain employs TRBV7-2 and TRBJ2-7; D is unresolved. Germline CDR1 reads SGHTA; CDR2 reads FQGNSA. The CDR3 consists of 11 residues. Here the CDR3 DNA reads TGTGCCAGCAGCTCCTCCAACGAGCAGTACTTC. The encoded protein is CASSSSNEQYF. The whole variable domain, filled in from reference TRBV7-2 and TRBJ2-7, reads GAGVSQSPSNKVTEKGKDVELRCDPISGHTALYWYRQSLGQGLEFLIYFQGNSAPDKSGLPSDRFSAERTGGSVSTLTIQRTQQEDSAVYLCASSSSNEQYFGPGTRLTVT.

This clone was seen only a few times. This chain joins TRBV5-1 and TRBJ2-2, with 8 bases matching TRBD2. CDR1 and CDR2 from the germline V gene are SGHRS and YFSETQ. V shed 4 bases and J 3 bases; nucleotides not matched to a gene: 8. The CDR3 consists of 16 residues. CDR3 DNA: TGCGCCAGCAGCCCGCTAAGCGGGAGCGACACCGGGGAGCTGTTTTTT. It encodes CASSPLSGSDTGELFF.

The rearrangement uses TRBV4-3 and TRBJ2-7; 7 bases map to TRBD2. V was pared by 4 bases and J by 2 bases, with 8 bases of the junction left unmatched. The CDR3 contains 15 residues. CDR1 and CDR2 (germline): LGHNA, YSLEER. CDR3 region: CASSPRASGAYEQYF. CDR3 DNA sequence: TGCGCCAGCAGCCCAAGGGCTAGCGGAGCCTACGAGCAGTACTTC.

The rearrangement joins TRBV20-1 to TRBJ1-2; D is ambiguous. Trimming pared 3 bases from V and 5 bases from J, leaving 7 bases between. The CDR3 has 11 residues. Per germline, CDR1 DFQATT and CDR2 SNEGSKA (reference sequence). The chain's CDR3 is CSASDRYGYTF. In DNA, the CDR3 is TGCAGTGCTAGCGATAGATATGGCTACACCTTC.

This clone has a handful of counts. The chain joins TRBV5-6 to TRBJ2-7; TRBD2 matches at 7 bases. The ends lost 5 bases at V and 6 bases at J; junction bases unmatched: 17. The CDR3 is 16 amino acids. CDR1 SGHDT and CDR2 YYEEEE come from the germline V gene. CDR3 in amino acids: CASRPDPIAGNGEQYF. The CDR3 DNA reads TGTGCCAGCAGGCCAGATCCCATAGCGGGTAATGGCGAGCAGTACTTC.

J is TRBJ2-1 and V is TRBV4-1, with a tentative D call TRBD1 (6 bases). The CDR3 extends over 16 amino acids. Germline loops: CDR1 MGHRA, CDR2 YSYEKL. V shed 0 bases and J shed 6 bases, with 15 bases lying between them. CDR3 region: CASSQDSQGLSNEQFF. The CDR3 region has the DNA TGCGCCAGCAGCCAAGATTCACAGGGTTTATCCAATGAGCAGTTCTTC.

The chain uses TRBV25-1 and TRBJ1-2; D unresolved. Germline assignment: CDR1 MGHDK and CDR2 SYGVNS. CDR3 size: 14 residues. The V end was cut by 0 bases, the J end by 4 bases, with 9 bases between. Here the CDR3 reads CASSEYGGSYGYTF. For the CDR3, the DNA is TGTGCCAGCAGTGAATATGGAGGGTCCTATGGCTACACCTTC.

V and J are TRBV27 and TRBJ2-1; 10 bases are shared with TRBD2. Trimming removed 6 bases from V and 7 bases from J; junction bases left unmatched: 9. Germline loops: CDR1 MNHEY, CDR2 SMNVEV (reference sequence). This CDR3 has 15 residues. CDR3 sequence: CASRSSAGGPNEQFF. As DNA, the CDR3 is TGTGCCAGCAGATCATCAGCGGGAGGGCCAAATGAGCAGTTCTTC.

This clone turned up a few times. The chain is built from TRBV29-1 and TRBJ2-4; D is ambiguous. The germline CDR1 and CDR2 sequences are SQVTM and ANQGSEA. The CDR3 covers 13 residues. The CDR3 nucleotides are TGCGTCGATGGTAGCCGAGCCAAAAACATTCAGTACTTC. Its translation is CVDGSRAKNIQYF.

The V and J genes are TRBV5-6 and TRBJ2-1; possible D gene TRBD2, 5 bases. The V end lost 1 base, the J end lost 8 bases, and 19 bases lay between the germline ends. This CDR3 contains 16 residues. Germline assignment: CDR1 SGHDT and CDR2 YYEEEE. This chain's CDR3 is CASSLLPERYNYEQFF. The CDR3 DNA follows: TGTGCCAGCAGCTTGTTACCGGAGCGGTATAACTATGAGCAGTTCTTC.

This clone was detected a few times. This rearrangement joins TRBV6-5 to TRBJ2-7, with D hard to call. From germline, CDR1 is MNHEY and CDR2 SVGAGI. The V end lost 6 bases, the J end lost 6 bases, and 18 bases lay between the germline ends. The CDR3 contains 14 residues. The CDR3 nucleotides read TGTGCCAGCAGGCTCCTGTTTCCGCTGGGCGAGCAGTACTTC. Protein: CASRLLFPLGEQYF.

The chain joins TRBV4-2 to TRBJ2-7; maybe TRBD2 (6 bases). V was shortened by 0 bases and J by 6 bases, with 9 bases between the two germline ends. This CDR3 spans 13 amino acids. From germline, CDR1 is LGHNA and CDR2 YNFKEQ. CDR3 sequence (DNA): TGTGCCAGCAGCCAAGATTGGGGAGGCGAGCAGTACTTC. It codes for CASSQDWGGEQYF.

This clone has more than one count but fewer than ten. The V gene is TRBV29-1, the J gene TRBJ2-4, with unresolved D. The CDR3 sequence is 15 residues long. The germline gives CDR1 SQVTM, CDR2 ANQGSEA. V lost 5 bases, J lost 1 base, and 15 bases lay in between. The CDR3 spells CSVLNTGGAKNIQYF. DNA for the CDR3: TGCAGCGTTCTTAACACCGGTGGGGCCAAAAACATTCAGTACTTC. Together with reference TRBV29-1 and TRBJ2-4, the CDR3 gives the full variable domain: SAVISQKPSRDICQRGTSLTIQCQVDSQVTMMFWYRQQPGQSLTLIATANQGSEATYESGFVIDKFPISRPNLTFSTLTVSNMSPEDSSIYLCSVLNTGGAKNIQYFGAGTRLSVL.

This chain uses TRBV7-9 with TRBJ2-5; TRBD1 aligns across 9 bases. Trimming at V came to 5 bases and at J to 0 bases, leaving 7 bases not matched to a gene. The CDR3 extends over 16 amino acids. The germline V gene has CDR1 SEHNR and CDR2 FQNEAQ (reference sequence). The CDR3 spells CASSPGTGTYQETQYF. The CDR3 bases are TGTGCCAGCAGCCCGGGGACAGGGACGTACCAAGAGACCCAGTACTTC.

This clone turned up a few times. Other DNA sequences in this specimen translate into the identical CDR3. V gene TRBV7-9 combines with J gene TRBJ2-1, with 9 positions matching TRBD1. J gave up 4 bases and V 1 base, and 2 bases lay outside the gene matches. The CDR3 covers 15 residues. The germline CDR1 and CDR2 sequences are SEHNR and FQNEAQ (reference sequence). The DNA for the CDR3 is TGTGCCAGCAGCTTAGAGGGACAGGGTTACAATGAGCAGTTCTTC. Protein product: CASSLEGQGYNEQFF.

This sequence joins TRBV2 and TRBJ1-5, with 7 bases aligning to TRBD1. V lost 6 bases, J lost 3 bases, and 5 bases stayed unmatched. There are 14 residues in the CDR3. CDR1 and CDR2 from the germline V gene are SNHLY and FYNNEI. The CDR3 DNA is TGTGCCAGCAGCGTACAGGGGCCCAATCAGCCCCAGCATTTT. Translated, it gives CASSVQGPNQPQHF.